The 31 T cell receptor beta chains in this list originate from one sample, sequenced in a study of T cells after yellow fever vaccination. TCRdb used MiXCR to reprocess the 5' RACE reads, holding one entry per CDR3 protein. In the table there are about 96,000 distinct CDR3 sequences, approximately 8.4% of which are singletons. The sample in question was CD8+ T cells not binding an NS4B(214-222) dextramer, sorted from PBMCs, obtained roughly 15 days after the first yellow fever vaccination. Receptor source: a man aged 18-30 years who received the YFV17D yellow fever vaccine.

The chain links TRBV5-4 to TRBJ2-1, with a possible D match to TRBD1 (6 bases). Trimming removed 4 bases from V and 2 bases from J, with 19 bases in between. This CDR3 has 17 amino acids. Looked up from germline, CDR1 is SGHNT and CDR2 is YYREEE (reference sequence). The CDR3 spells CASSPDVRHRAYNEQFF. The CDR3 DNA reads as TGTGCCAGCAGCCCGGACGTCCGGCACAGGGCCTACAATGAGCAGTTCTTC. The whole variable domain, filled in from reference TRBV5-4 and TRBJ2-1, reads ETGVTQSPTHLIKTRGQQVTLRCSSQSGHNTVSWYQQALGQGPQFIFQYYREEENGRGNFPPRFSGLQFPNYSSELNVNALELDDSALYLCASSPDVRHRAYNEQFFGPGTRLTVL.

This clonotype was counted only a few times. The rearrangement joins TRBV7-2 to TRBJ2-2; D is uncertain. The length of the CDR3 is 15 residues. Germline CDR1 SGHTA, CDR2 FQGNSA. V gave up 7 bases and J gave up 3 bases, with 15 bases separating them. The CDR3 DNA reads TGTGCCAGCATCCCAGAGGCGGCTTACACCGGGGAGCTGTTTTTT. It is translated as CASIPEAAYTGELFF.

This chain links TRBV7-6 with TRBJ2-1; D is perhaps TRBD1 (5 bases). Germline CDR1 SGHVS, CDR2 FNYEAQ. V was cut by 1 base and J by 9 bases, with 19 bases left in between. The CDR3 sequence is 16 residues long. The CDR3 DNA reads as TGTGCCAGCAGCTTAGGCTCCGACGCCTCTGGGGCTGAGCAGTTCTTC. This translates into CASSLGSDASGAEQFF.

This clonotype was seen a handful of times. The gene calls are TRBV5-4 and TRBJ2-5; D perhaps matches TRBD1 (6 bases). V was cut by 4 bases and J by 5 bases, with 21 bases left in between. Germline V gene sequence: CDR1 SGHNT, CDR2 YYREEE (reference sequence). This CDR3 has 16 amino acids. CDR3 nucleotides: TGTGCCAGCAGCCAAGGAAGGGGGAATGAAATGGAGACCCAGTACTTC. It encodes CASSQGRGNEMETQYF.

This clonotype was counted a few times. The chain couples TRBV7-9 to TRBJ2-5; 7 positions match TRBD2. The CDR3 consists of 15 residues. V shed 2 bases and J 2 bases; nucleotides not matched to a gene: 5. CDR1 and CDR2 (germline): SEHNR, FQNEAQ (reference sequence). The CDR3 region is CASSLQRGWQETQYF. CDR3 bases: TGTGCCAGCAGCTTACAGCGGGGTTGGCAAGAGACCCAGTACTTC.

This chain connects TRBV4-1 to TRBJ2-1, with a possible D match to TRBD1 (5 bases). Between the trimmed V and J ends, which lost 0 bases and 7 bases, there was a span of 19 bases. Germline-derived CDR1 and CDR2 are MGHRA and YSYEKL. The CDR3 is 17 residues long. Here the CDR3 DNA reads TGCGCCAGCAGCCAAGAATCGATGGGGCAGGGCAATAATGAGCAGTTCTTC. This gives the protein CASSQESMGQGNNEQFF.

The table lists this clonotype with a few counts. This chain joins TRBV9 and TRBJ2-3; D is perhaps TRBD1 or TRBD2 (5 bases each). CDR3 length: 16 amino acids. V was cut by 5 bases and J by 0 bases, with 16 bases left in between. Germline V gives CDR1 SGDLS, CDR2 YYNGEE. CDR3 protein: CASSPGGGSSTDTQYF. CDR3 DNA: TGTGCCAGCAGTCCTGGTGGGGGTTCTAGCACAGATACGCAGTATTTT.

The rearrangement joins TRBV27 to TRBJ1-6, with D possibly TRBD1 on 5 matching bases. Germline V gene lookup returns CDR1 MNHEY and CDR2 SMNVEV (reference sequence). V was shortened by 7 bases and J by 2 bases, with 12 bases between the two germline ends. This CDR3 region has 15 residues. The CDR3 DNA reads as TGTGCCAGCAAAAAGGGGTCCCCCTATAATTCACCCCTCCACTTT. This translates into CASKKGSPYNSPLHF.

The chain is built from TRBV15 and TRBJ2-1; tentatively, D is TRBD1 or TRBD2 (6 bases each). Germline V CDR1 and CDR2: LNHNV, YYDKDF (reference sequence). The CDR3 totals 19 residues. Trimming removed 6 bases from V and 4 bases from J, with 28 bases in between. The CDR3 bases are TGTGCCACCAGACCCCGTTTACCAATTATGGGGGGCCTATACAATGAGCAGTTCTTC. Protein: CATRPRLPIMGGLYNEQFF.

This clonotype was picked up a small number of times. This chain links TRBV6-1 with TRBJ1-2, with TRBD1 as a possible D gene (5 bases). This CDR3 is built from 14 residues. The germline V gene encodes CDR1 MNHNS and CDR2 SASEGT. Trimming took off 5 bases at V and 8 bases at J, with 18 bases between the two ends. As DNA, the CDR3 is TGTGCCAGCAGTCCCAAAGGTCAGGGTGCGGGCTACACCTTC. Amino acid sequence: CASSPKGQGAGYTF.

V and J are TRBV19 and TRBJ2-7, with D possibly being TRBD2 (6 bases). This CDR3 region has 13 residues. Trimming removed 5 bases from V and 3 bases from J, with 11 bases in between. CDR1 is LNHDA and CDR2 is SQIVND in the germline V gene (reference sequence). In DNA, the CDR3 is TGTGCCAGTAGTCTGCGGGACGTCTACGAGCAGTACTTC. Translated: CASSLRDVYEQYF.

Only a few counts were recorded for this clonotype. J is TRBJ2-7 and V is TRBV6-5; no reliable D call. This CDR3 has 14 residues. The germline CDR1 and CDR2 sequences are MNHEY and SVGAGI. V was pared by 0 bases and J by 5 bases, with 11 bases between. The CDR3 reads CASSYSATFDEQYF. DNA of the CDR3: TGTGCCAGCAGTTACTCGGCAACCTTCGACGAGCAGTACTTC.

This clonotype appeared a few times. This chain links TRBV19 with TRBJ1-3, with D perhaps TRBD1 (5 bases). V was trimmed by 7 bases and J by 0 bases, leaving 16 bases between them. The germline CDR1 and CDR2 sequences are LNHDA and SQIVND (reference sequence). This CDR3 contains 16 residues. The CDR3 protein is CASTTFNRNSGNTIYF. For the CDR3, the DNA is TGTGCCAGTACTACCTTCAACAGGAACTCTGGAAACACCATATATTTT.

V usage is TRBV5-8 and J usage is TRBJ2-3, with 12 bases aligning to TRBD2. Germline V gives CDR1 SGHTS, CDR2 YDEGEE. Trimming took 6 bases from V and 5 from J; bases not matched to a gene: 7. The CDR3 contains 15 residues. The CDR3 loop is CASILAGGSGDTQYF. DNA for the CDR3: TGTGCCAGCATCCTAGCGGGGGGGAGTGGAGATACGCAGTATTTT.

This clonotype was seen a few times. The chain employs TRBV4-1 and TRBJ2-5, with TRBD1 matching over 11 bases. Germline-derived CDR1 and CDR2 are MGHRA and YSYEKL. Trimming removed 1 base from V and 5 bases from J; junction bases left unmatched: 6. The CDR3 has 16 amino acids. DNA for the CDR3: TGCGCCAGCAGCCAAGTTTGGACAGGGGGCGACGAGACCCAGTACTTC. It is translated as CASSQVWTGGDETQYF.

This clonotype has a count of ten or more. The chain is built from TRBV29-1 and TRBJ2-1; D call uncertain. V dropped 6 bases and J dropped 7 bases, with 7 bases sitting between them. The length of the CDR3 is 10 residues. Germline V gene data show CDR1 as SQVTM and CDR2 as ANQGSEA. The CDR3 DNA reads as TGCAGCGTCAGGACGAATGAGCAGTTCTTC. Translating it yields CSVRTNEQFF.

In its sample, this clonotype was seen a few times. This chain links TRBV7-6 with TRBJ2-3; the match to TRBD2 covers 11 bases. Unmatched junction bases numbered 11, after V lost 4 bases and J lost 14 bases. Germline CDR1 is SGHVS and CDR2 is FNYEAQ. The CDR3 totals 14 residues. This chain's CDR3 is CASSYGTSGTWMYF. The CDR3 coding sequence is TGTGCCAGCAGCTACGGGACTAGCGGCACCTGGATGTATTTT.

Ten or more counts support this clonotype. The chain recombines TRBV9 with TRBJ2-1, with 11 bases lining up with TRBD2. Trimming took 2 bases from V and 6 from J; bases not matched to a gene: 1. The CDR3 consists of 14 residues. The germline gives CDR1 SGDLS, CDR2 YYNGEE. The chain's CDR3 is CASSVTSGGNEQFF. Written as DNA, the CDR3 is TGTGCCAGCAGCGTCACTAGCGGGGGCAATGAGCAGTTCTTC.

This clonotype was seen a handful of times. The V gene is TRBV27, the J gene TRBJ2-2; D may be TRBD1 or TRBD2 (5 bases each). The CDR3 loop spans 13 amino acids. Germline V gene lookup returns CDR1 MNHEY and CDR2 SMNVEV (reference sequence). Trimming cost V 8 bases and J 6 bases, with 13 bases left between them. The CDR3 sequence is CASSRGEAGELFF. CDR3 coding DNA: TGTGCCAGCTCTAGAGGGGAAGCCGGGGAGCTGTTTTTT.

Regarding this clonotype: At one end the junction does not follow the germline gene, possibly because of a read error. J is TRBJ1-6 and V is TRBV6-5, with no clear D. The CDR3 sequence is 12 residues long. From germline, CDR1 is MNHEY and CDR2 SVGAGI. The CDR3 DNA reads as TGTGCCAGCGCCCCATATAAGTCACCCCTCCACTTT. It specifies CASAPYKSPLHF.

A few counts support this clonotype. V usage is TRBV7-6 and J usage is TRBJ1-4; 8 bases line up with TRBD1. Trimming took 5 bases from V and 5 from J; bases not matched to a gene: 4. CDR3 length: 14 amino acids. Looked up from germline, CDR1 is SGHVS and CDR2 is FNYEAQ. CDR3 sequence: CASSARDRNEKLFF. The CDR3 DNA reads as TGTGCCAGCAGCGCGAGGGACAGGAATGAAAAACTGTTTTTT.

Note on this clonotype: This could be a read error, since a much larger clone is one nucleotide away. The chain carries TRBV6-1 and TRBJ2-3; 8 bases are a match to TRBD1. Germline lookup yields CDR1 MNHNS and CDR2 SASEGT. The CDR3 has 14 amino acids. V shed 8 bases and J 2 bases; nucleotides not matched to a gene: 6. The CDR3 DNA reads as TGTGCCAGCGTCCCGGACAGGGCCACAGATACGCAGTATTTT. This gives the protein CASVPDRATDTQYF.

CDR3 amino acids: CASSYSPGYGYTF. CDR3 DNA sequence: TGTGCCAGCAGTTACTCGCCCGGCTATGGCTACACCTTC. This chain joins TRBV6-5 and TRBJ1-2, with D uncertain. Deletions cut 0 bases from V and 4 bases from J, with 6 bases between. CDR3 length equals 13 residues. In germline, CDR1 is MNHEY, CDR2 SVGAGI.

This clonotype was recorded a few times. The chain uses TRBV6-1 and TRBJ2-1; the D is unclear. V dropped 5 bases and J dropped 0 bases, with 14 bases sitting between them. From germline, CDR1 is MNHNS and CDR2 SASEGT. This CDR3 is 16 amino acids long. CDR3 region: CASSRGGPPSYNEQFF. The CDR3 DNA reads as TGTGCCAGCAGTCGTGGTGGGCCGCCCTCCTACAATGAGCAGTTCTTC.

DNA for the CDR3: TGTGCCAGCAGCCCCGATACAGAAGAAGCTTTCTTT. Encoded protein: CASSPDTEEAFF. The chain is built from TRBV3-1 and TRBJ1-1; D remains ambiguous. Germline loops: CDR1 LGHDT, CDR2 YNNKEL (reference sequence). V lost 4 bases and J 8 bases, leaving 11 bases between the germline ends. The CDR3 has 12 residues.

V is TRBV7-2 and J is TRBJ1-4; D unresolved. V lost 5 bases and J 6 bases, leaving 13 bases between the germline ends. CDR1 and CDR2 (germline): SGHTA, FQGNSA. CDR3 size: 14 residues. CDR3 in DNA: TGTGCCAGCAGCCCGGGAGACGGGTATGAAAAACTGTTTTTT. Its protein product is CASSPGDGYEKLFF.

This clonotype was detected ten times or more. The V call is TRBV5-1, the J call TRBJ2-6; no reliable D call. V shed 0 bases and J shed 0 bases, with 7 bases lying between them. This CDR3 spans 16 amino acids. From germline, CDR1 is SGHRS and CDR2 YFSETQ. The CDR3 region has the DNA TGCGCCAGCAGCTTGGCCGTCCTCTCTGGGGCCAACGTCCTGACTTTC. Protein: CASSLAVLSGANVLTF. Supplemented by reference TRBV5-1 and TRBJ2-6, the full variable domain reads KAGVTQTPRYLIKTRGQQVTLSCSPISGHRSVSWYQQTPGQGLQFLFEYFSETQRNKGNFPGRFSGRQFSNSRSEMNVSTLELGDSALYLCASSLAVLSGANVLTFGAGSRLTVL.

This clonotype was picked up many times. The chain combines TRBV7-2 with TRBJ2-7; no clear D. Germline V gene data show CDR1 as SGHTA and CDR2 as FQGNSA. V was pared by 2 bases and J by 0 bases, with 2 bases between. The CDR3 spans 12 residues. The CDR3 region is CASSLFSYEQYV. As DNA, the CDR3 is TGTGCCAGCAGCTTATTCTCCTACGAGCAGTACGTC.

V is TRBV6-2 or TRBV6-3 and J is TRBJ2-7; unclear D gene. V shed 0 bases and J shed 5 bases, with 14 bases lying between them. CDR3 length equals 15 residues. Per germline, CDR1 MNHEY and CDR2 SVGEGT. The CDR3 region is CASSYSVLPVDEQYF. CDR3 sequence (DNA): TGTGCCAGCAGTTACTCGGTTCTCCCGGTCGACGAGCAGTACTTC.

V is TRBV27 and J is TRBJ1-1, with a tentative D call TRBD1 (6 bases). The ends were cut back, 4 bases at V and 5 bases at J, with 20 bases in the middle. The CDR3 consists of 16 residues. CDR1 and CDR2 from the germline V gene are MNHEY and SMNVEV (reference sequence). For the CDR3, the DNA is TGTGCCAGCAGTTCCCCTCTGACGGGACAACGAACTGAAGCTTTCTTT. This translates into CASSSPLTGQRTEAFF.

In DNA form, the CDR3 reads TGTGCCAGCGGGACTAGCGGGGGCTACGAGCAGTACGTC. Translating it yields CASGTSGGYEQYV. The J gene is TRBJ2-7, the V gene TRBV5-4; 14 bases align to TRBD2. J gave up 3 bases and V 7 bases, and 0 bases lay outside the gene matches. The V gene's germline CDR1 is SGHNT and CDR2 YYREEE (reference sequence). CDR3 length: 13 amino acids.